The T cell receptor (beta chain) under discussion was sequenced for a study of control samples from healthy donors and cancer patients. The assay was immunoSEQ multiplex PCR, and TCRdb's table has in-frame clones only and misses some. The sample includes some 130,000 clones, over 80% of them seen just once. This clone has more than one count but fewer than ten. The sequence derives from a woman between 50 and 59 years old in good health. The specimen sequenced was blood.

The CDR3 region has the DNA TGTGCCAGCAGCCACCCTGAGGGCTATGGCTACACCTTC. Its translation is CASSHPEGYGYTF. The chain recombines TRBV3-1 (or the pseudogene TRBV3-2) with TRBJ1-2; D is uncertain. CDR1 is LGHDT, CDR2 YNNKEL, per germline (reference sequence). CDR3 size: 13 residues. Deletions cut 3 bases from V and 4 bases from J, with 9 bases between.